This TCR beta chain was profiled in a study of response to subunit inactivated influenza vaccine. This CDR3 comprises 15 residues. V lost 5 bases and J lost 4; bases outside the gene matches: 6. Germline loops: CDR1 SEHNR, CDR2 FQNEAQ (reference sequence). This clonotype has just a few counts. TCRdb reprocessed the RT-PCR reads via MiXCR and lists one record per CDR3 protein. The table records approximately 500,000 distinct CDR3 sequences, around 25% of them present only once. These data also featured in a second study, about T cells expressing NK-cell markers. Turning to that study: The authors generated TCR beta cDNA through 5'RACE template switching with UMIs. Seropositivity for HCMV was found in seven of the eight sequenced donors, with one seronegative. Among the experiments, several used an anti-gamma-delta TCR antibody to restrict sorting to alpha-beta TCR T cells. For over five donors, the dominant NKG2C+ clonotypes made up roughly 1.0-7.0% of their CD8+ T cells. Unclear, still, was the HCMV specificity of the expanded NKG2C+ T cell clones.

J is TRBJ2-2 and V is TRBV7-9; TRBD1 aligns across 8 bases. The receptor was derived from a man aged 50-59 years who received an inactivated influenza vaccine. The starting material was CD4+ T cells sorted from PBMCs, obtained roughly 12 days after vaccination. This CDR3 is CASSRIGQGTGELFF. As DNA, the CDR3 is TGTGCCAGCAGCCGTATAGGACAGGGCACCGGGGAGCTGTTTTTT.